These T cell receptor beta chains were read from a single sample in a study of shared T cell receptors in the human thymus. TCRdb's table, derived via immunoSEQ multiplex PCR, lists solely in-frame clones and lacks some. The sample has approximately 730,000 clones; approximately 83% are singletons. These data also featured in a second study, about human thymus T cells.

Sequencing input: thymocytes. Receptors were obtained from a girl under three years old with a congenital heart defect. Each CDR3 is given with its conserved first and last residue. Each record gives: J gene, clone size, D gene, V gene, CDR3 protein, CDR3 DNA. The D gene is left open where the match is weak. Only some rows state a clone size, as once, few, many or a class for expanded clones.

>TRBJ2-7|NA|NA|TRBV11-2
CASSLVCRGREGEQYF
TGTGCCAGCAGCTTAGTTTGCAGGGGAAGAGAAGGCGAGCAGTACTTC
>TRBJ1-2|NA|NA|TRBV7-9
CASSSAGGGYGYTF
TGTGCCAGCAGCTCCGCGGGGGGCGGGTATGGCTACACCTTC
>TRBJ1-6|NA|TRBD1|TRBV7-2
CASSLTQGDRINSPLHF
TGTGCCAGCAGCTTAACGCAAGGGGACAGGATAAATTCACCCCTCCACTTT
>TRBJ2-1|NA|NA|TRBV28
CASRGHEQFF
TGTGCCAGCAGGGGCCATGAGCAGTTCTTC
>TRBJ1-2|NA|TRBD1|TRBV5-4
CASSLGTGRYTF
TGTGCCAGCAGCTTAGGGACAGGGCGCTACACCTTC
>TRBJ1-1|NA|TRBD1|TRBV28
CASSFTGGGTEAFF
TGTGCCAGCAGTTTTACAGGGGGCGGCACTGAAGCTTTCTTT
>TRBJ1-2|NA|NA|TRBV9
CASSGDRQTYGYTF
TGTGCCAGCAGCGGCGACAGACAGACCTATGGCTACACCTTC
>TRBJ1-3|NA|TRBD1|TRBV19
CASSLGTGATQPLGNTIYF
TGTGCCAGTAGTCTCGGGACAGGGGCCACGCAACCCCTCGGAAACACCATATATTTT
>TRBJ1-6|NA|NA|TRBV19
CASSITDRANSPLHF
TGTGCCAGTAGTATCACGGACAGAGCTAATTCACCCCTCCACTTT
>TRBJ1-2|few|TRBD1|TRBV5-5
CASSREQGAPDYGYTF
TGTGCCAGCAGCCGAGAACAGGGGGCGCCGGACTATGGCTACACCTTC
>TRBJ2-2|NA|TRBD2|TRBV5-1
CASSLGGGTGELFF
TGCGCCAGCAGCTTGGGGGGGGGCACCGGGGAGCTGTTTTTT
>TRBJ1-4|NA|NA|TRBV6-5
CASRDQGPTNEKLFF
TGTGCCAGCAGAGATCAGGGTCCAACTAATGAAAAACTGTTTTTT
>TRBJ1-4|once|NA|TRBV5-4
CASSNQERDTGREKLFF
TGTGCCAGCAGCAACCAAGAAAGAGACACCGGTCGGGAAAAACTGTTTTTT
>TRBJ1-1|NA|TRBD1|TRBV5-1
CASSLGQGLSTEAFF
TGCGCCAGCAGCTTAGGACAGGGACTGAGCACTGAAGCTTTCTTT
>TRBJ2-3|NA|TRBD2|TRBV27
CASSSFTGPPTPTSGCTDTQYF
TGTGCCAGCAGTTCCTTCACTGGGCCTCCAACCCCGACTAGCGGATGCACAGATACGCAGTATTTT
>TRBJ1-4|NA|TRBD1|TRBV5-1
CASSLGGARTGGKLFF
TGCGCCAGCAGCTTGGGAGGTGCCCGGACAGGGGGAAAACTGTTTTTT
>TRBJ1-6|NA|NA|TRBV4-1
CASGQGEVVNSPLHF
TGCGCCAGCGGCCAAGGGGAGGTGGTGAATTCACCCCTCCACTTT
>TRBJ1-6|NA|NA|TRBV11-2
CASSPQGQGEIPLHF
TGTGCCAGCAGCCCCCAGGGGCAGGGAGAAATACCCCTCCACTTT
>TRBJ1-5|NA|TRBD1|TRBV2
CASRSGTGGPDQPQHF
TGTGCCAGCAGGTCCGGGACAGGGGGCCCCGATCAGCCCCAGCATTTT
>TRBJ1-1|NA|TRBD1|TRBV6-1
CASSEGKAGGRENTEAFF
TGTGCCAGCAGTGAGGGAAAAGCAGGGGGCCGGGAGAACACTGAAGCTTTCTTT
>TRBJ1-1|NA|TRBD1|TRBV11-1
CASSVEGGESEAFF
TGTGCCAGCAGCGTCGAAGGGGGCGAGTCTGAAGCTTTCTTT
>TRBJ1-6|few|NA|TRBV7-9
CASSLGGDRYNSPLHF
TGTGCCAGCAGCTTGGGGGGAGATCGTTATAATTCCCCCCTCCACTTT
>TRBJ1-4|once|NA|TRBV28
CASIPARDTAVREKLFF
TGTGCCAGCATCCCAGCCCGGGACACGGCTGTCCGTGAAAAACTGTTTTTT
>TRBJ1-1|NA|NA|TRBV28
CASSRAVATYLMNTEAFF
TGTGCCAGCTCTCGAGCGGTGGCGACCTACCTGATGAACACTGAAGCTTTCTTT
>TRBJ1-4|NA|NA|TRBV19
CASSIGQGFNEKLFF
TGTGCCAGTAGTATTGGTCAGGGATTTAATGAAAAACTGTTTTTT
>TRBJ1-1|NA|TRBD1|TRBV25-1
CASSEPRDRGSEGTEAFF
TGTGCCAGCAGTGAACCCCGGGACAGGGGAAGTGAGGGCACTGAAGCTTTCTTT
>TRBJ1-1|NA|NA|TRBV7-9
CASSLGGSEAFF
TGTGCCAGCAGCTTAGGAGGTTCTGAAGCTTTCTTT
>TRBJ2-3|NA|NA|TRBV5-6
CASSSSRAITDTQYF
TGTGCCAGCAGCTCATCGCGTGCAATCACAGATACGCAGTATTTT
>TRBJ2-1|NA|NA|TRBV4-1
CASSVRWTEVFF
TGCGCCAGCAGCGTAAGATGGACAGAGGTGTTCTTC
>TRBJ1-1|NA|NA|TRBV4-1
CASSQPLGQGGEAFF
TGCGCCAGCAGCCAACCGTTGGGGCAGGGAGGTGAAGCTTTCTTT
>TRBJ2-1|once|NA|TRBV5-4
CASSLVPGMEQFF
TGTGCCAGCAGCTTGGTTCCGGGGATGGAGCAGTTCTTC
>TRBJ2-7|few|TRBD2|TRBV5-4
CASSPPGGGRRGGLLDEQYF
TGTGCCAGCAGCCCGCCGGGGGGAGGGAGACGGGGTGGCCTTTTGGACGAGCAGTACTTC
>TRBJ1-1|NA|NA|TRBV4-1
CASSQPVKNTEAFF
TGCGCCAGCAGCCAACCGGTGAAGAACACTGAAGCTTTCTTT
>TRBJ1-1|few|TRBD1|TRBV7-2
CASTLPDRTENTEAFF
TGTGCCAGCACCCTTCCGGACAGGACCGAGAACACTGAAGCTTTCTTT
>TRBJ2-1|NA|NA|TRBV15
CATTLPATSSYNEQFF
TGTGCCACCACCCTGCCTGCTACGAGCTCCTACAATGAGCAGTTCTTC
>TRBJ1-5|NA|NA|TRBV19
CASSARTEASNQPQHF
TGTGCCAGTAGTGCACGGACAGAAGCTAGCAATCAGCCCCAGCATTTT
>TRBJ1-4|NA|TRBD1|TRBV6-1
CASQDRLGEKLFF
TGTGCCAGCCAGGACAGGTTGGGTGAAAAACTGTTTTTT
>TRBJ2-4|NA|NA|TRBV20-1
CSAGRNIQYF
TGCAGTGCGGGCAGAAACATTCAGTACTTC
>TRBJ2-3|once|TRBD2|TRBV19
CASRRDPRPPELAGGSTDTQYF
TGTGCCAGTAGAAGAGATCCCCGCCCCCCCGAACTAGCGGGGGGGAGCACAGATACGCAGTATTTT
>TRBJ2-3|NA|NA|TRBV10-3
CAISGFGLEGEAGDTQYF
TGTGCCATCAGTGGTTTCGGACTAGAGGGGGAAGCTGGAGATACGCAGTATTTT
>TRBJ2-7|NA|TRBD2|TRBV30
CAWSIASGGAGSYEQYF
TGTGCCTGGAGTATCGCTAGCGGGGGGGCCGGATCCTACGAGCAGTACTTC
>TRBJ2-1|NA|TRBD2|TRBV28
CASSSGGGDQFF
TGTGCCAGCAGTTCGGGGGGGGGCGATCAGTTCTTC
>TRBJ2-3|NA|NA|TRBV6-5
CATRGGGATDTQYF
TGTGCCACCAGGGGAGGGGGGGCTACAGATACGCAGTATTTT
>TRBJ1-1|NA|NA|TRBV11-2
CASSGSGWKNFEAFF
TGTGCCAGCAGCGGAAGCGGTTGGAAAAATTTTGAAGCTTTCTTT
>TRBJ2-2|NA|NA|TRBV2
CASRKTGNTGELFF
TGTGCCAGCCGGAAGACAGGAAACACCGGGGAGCTGTTTTTT
>TRBJ2-7|NA|NA|TRBV4-3
CASSQHQGNEQYF
TGCGCCAGCAGCCAGCACCAGGGCAACGAGCAGTACTTC
>TRBJ2-1|NA|NA|TRBV9
CASSPYHPHGSSYNEQFF
TGTGCCAGCAGCCCTTACCACCCCCACGGGAGCTCCTACAATGAGCAGTTCTTC
>TRBJ1-2|NA|NA|TRBV6-5
CASSYVGRAYGYTF
TGTGCCAGCAGTTACGTGGGGAGGGCCTATGGCTACACCTTC
>TRBJ1-4|NA|NA|TRBV4-1
CASSQEPSGHREKLFF
TGCGCCAGCAGCCAAGAACCGTCGGGACACCGGGAAAAACTGTTTTTT
>TRBJ2-3|NA|NA|TRBV2
CASSAPGTPDTQYF
TGTGCCAGCAGTGCCCCGGGAACCCCAGATACGCAGTATTTT
>TRBJ2-3|NA|NA|TRBV9
CASNGVVEDTQYF
TGTGCCAGCAACGGGGTAGTCGAAGATACGCAGTATTTT
>TRBJ2-2|NA|NA|TRBV7-2
CASSLQRGAFANTGELFF
TGTGCCAGCAGCTTACAACGGGGGGCGTTCGCGAACACCGGGGAGCTGTTTTTT
>TRBJ2-3|few|NA|TRBV9
CASSSCPGLIPDTQYF
TGTGCCAGCAGCTCGTGCCCGGGTTTAATTCCAGATACGCAGTATTTT
>TRBJ2-7|NA|TRBD1|TRBV5-8
CASSLWDSRNYEQYF
TGTGCCAGCAGCTTGTGGGACAGCAGAAACTACGAGCAGTACTTC
>TRBJ2-2|few|NA|TRBV4-1
CASSPRDTRNTGELFF
TGCGCCAGCAGCCCCCGGGACACTAGGAACACCGGGGAGCTGTTTTTT
>TRBJ2-1|NA|NA|TRBV5-1
CASSPNRNYNEQFF
TGCGCCAGCAGCCCTAACAGGAATTACAATGAGCAGTTCTTC
>TRBJ1-1|NA|TRBD1|TRBV7-6
CASGDRGAGKGNTEAFF
TGTGCCAGCGGAGACAGGGGGGCAGGTAAGGGGAACACTGAAGCTTTCTTT
>TRBJ1-4|NA|NA|TRBV6-1
CASSRTLDWVEGLFF
TGTGCCAGCAGCCGCACACTTGACTGGGTAGAAGGACTGTTTTTT